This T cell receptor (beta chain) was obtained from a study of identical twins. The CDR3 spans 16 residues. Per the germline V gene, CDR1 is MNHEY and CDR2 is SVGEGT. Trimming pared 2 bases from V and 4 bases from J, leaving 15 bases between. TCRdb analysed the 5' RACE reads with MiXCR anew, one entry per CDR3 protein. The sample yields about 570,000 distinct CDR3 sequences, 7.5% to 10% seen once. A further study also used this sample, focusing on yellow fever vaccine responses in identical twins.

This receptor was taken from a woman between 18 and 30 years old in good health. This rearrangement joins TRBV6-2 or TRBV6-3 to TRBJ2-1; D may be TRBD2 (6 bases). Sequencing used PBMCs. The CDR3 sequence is CASSYAGRTQYNEQFF. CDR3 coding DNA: TGTGCCAGCAGTTACGCCGGGAGAACACAATACAATGAGCAGTTCTTC.